A selection of T cell receptor beta chains follows, all from one sample in a study of blood T cell repertoires in COVID-19. The repertoire was sequenced with immunoSEQ multiplex PCR; TCRdb's copy has only in-frame clones and lacks some. The sample carries over 350,000 clones, 88% recorded once. The sample comprised PBMCs or T cells enriched from blood (not recorded which). The receptors stem from a woman aged 18-29 years who had recovered from COVID-19. Both conserved end residues are part of each CDR3. The D gene is left open where the match is weak. A row's size may be missing; if present it is once, few, many or a size class.

NA	TRBD2	TRBV4-1	TRBJ2-1	TGCGCCAGCAGCCAAGATCCAGCGGGGGGGGTCAATGAGCAGTTCTTC	CASSQDPAGGVNEQFF
NA	TRBD1	TRBV7-9	TRBJ2-2	TGTGCCAGCAGCCCCCGCAGAACTGGACAGGACTACACCGGGGAGCTGTTTTTT	CASSPRRTGQDYTGELFF
NA	TRBD2	TRBV6-6	TRBJ2-7	TGTGCCAGCAGCCACGGGGAGGGCGAGCAGTACTTC	CASSHGEGEQYF
NA	TRBD2	TRBV3-1/TRBV3-2	TRBJ2-5	TGTGCCAGCAGCCAAGTTAGCGGGGGAAATCAAGAGACCCAGTACTTC	CASSQVSGGNQETQYF
NA	TRBD2	TRBV10-3	TRBJ2-7	TGTGCCACCGCCAGCGGGGGCCTCTCCTACGAGCAGTACTTC	CATASGGLSYEQYF
NA	NA	TRBV4-2	TRBJ2-3	TGTGCCAGCAGCCAAGAACCCTCCCCCGCGACAGATACGCAGTATTTT	CASSQEPSPATDTQYF
NA	TRBD2	TRBV2	TRBJ2-2	TGTGCCGGGGGTCGCGGGGGGGCGAACACCGGGGAGCTGTTTTTT	CAGGRGGANTGELFF
NA	NA	TRBV18	TRBJ2-1	TGTGCCAGCTCACCAGCGGGACAGAAATCACTGTACAATGAGCAGTTCTTC	CASSPAGQKSLYNEQFF
NA	TRBD1	TRBV4-2	TRBJ1-2	TGTGCCAGCAGCCAAGAGACAGGGGATAACTATGGCTACACCTTC	CASSQETGDNYGYTF
NA	NA	TRBV4-1	TRBJ2-3	TGCGCCAGCAGCCAAGGCACTTACACAGATACGCAGTATTTT	CASSQGTYTDTQYF
NA	NA	TRBV27	TRBJ1-5	TGTGCCAGCAGTTTAGGGCGCAATCAGCCCCAGCATTTT	CASSLGRNQPQHF
NA	NA	TRBV10-1	TRBJ1-1	TGCGCCAGCAGTCTCGGACACACCAAGAGGGAAGCTTTCTTT	CASSLGHTKREAFF
NA	TRBD1	TRBV7-9	TRBJ2-7	TGTGCCAGCAGCCCGCAGGGGGTAGGCTACTACGAGCAGTACTTC	CASSPQGVGYYEQYF
NA	NA	TRBV3-1/TRBV3-2	TRBJ1-2	TGTGCCAGCAGGAAACAGGGCACCTATGGCTACACCTTC	CASRKQGTYGYTF
NA	NA	TRBV11-2	TRBJ1-2	TGTGCCAGCAGCTTAGGGACAGTGAACTATGGCTACACCTTC	CASSLGTVNYGYTF
NA	NA	TRBV5-1	TRBJ2-3	TGCGCCAGCAGCTTGGAACCCAGCAAGGGGACGCAGTATTTT	CASSLEPSKGTQYF
NA	NA	TRBV20-1	TRBJ2-1	TGCAGTGCTAGAGCCACCAGTGAGCAGTTCTTC	CSARATSEQFF
NA	NA	TRBV6-5	TRBJ1-1	TGTGCCTCGGGTCGCAAGGAGGGGACTGAAGCTTTCTTT	CASGRKEGTEAFF
NA	NA	TRBV30	TRBJ1-1	TGTGCCTGGAGTGATGAAGGGGGACTAGAAGCTTTCTTT	CAWSDEGGLEAFF
NA	NA	TRBV9	TRBJ2-2	TGTGCCAGCAGCGCAGGGCCATTGCGCCCGGGGGAGCTGTTTTTT	CASSAGPLRPGELFF
NA	NA	TRBV19	TRBJ1-5	TGTGCCAGTAGTATAGGGGGAGGGGGTCAGCCCCAGCATTTT	CASSIGGGGQPQHF
once	TRBD1	TRBV30	TRBJ1-2	TGTGCCTGGAGTGTAGGGACAGGGGATAGCTACACCTTC	CAWSVGTGDSYTF
NA	NA	TRBV7-2	TRBJ1-2	TGTGCCAGCAGCCCCCTCGACACATCCAATGGCTACACCTTC	CASSPLDTSNGYTF
NA	NA	TRBV12-2	TRBJ2-5	TGTGCAAGTCGCTTAGCGACGCCCCCTAGGGAGCGTGAGGAGACCCAGTACTTC	CASRLATPPREREETQYF
NA	NA	TRBV11-2	TRBJ1-1	TGTGCCAGCAGCTTGGCAGGGAGGGCTGAAGCTTTCTTT	CASSLAGRAEAFF
NA	TRBD1	TRBV9	TRBJ1-1	TGTGCCAGCAGCGCCGTTCCGGACAGGGGAACTGAAGCTTTCTTT	CASSAVPDRGTEAFF
once	TRBD1	TRBV3-1/TRBV3-2	TRBJ2-7	TGTGCCAGCAGCCATGGAGACGGGACAGGGTCCTACGAGCAGTACTTC	CASSHGDGTGSYEQYF
NA	NA	TRBV15	TRBJ2-1	TGTGCCACCAGCAGAGAAGGGGGTCTCAGCTCCTACAATGAGCAGTTCTTC	CATSREGGLSSYNEQFF
NA	NA	TRBV25-1	TRBJ1-1	TGTGCCAGCAGTGAACCGGGGGTTCTGATGAGAGCTTTCTTT	CASSEPGVLMRAFF
NA	TRBD2	TRBV6-5	TRBJ2-7	TGTGCCAGCAGTTTACGGACTAGCAAATCCTACGAGCAGTACTTC	CASSLRTSKSYEQYF
NA	TRBD1	TRBV9	TRBJ1-1	TGTGCCAGCAGCACAGGGGTCGGAGTTGACACTGAAGCTTTCTTT	CASSTGVGVDTEAFF
NA	NA	TRBV30	TRBJ1-2	TGTGCCCTACATACCCGACAGGACTATGGCTACACCTTC	CALHTRQDYGYTF
NA	NA	TRBV5-1	TRBJ1-4	TGCGCCAGCAGTCAAGACACCCTTAATGAAAAACTGTTTTTT	CASSQDTLNEKLFF
NA	NA	TRBV5-1	TRBJ1-2	TGCGCCAGCAGCTTGGAGGACAGCTTCTATGGCTACACCTTC	CASSLEDSFYGYTF
NA	NA	TRBV7-2	TRBJ2-2	TGTGCCAGCAGCTTAGTTAGCAGGAACACCGGGGAGCTGTTTTTT	CASSLVSRNTGELFF
NA	TRBD1	TRBV6-5	TRBJ1-4	TGTGCCAGCACCCAACATGGACAGGAGATTGAAAAACTGTTTTTT	CASTQHGQEIEKLFF
NA	TRBD1	TRBV27	TRBJ1-1	TGTGCCAGCAGTTCCTCAGGGGGCTGGAGTGAAGCTTTCTTT	CASSSSGGWSEAFF
NA	TRBD1	TRBV7-9	TRBJ1-2	TGTGCCAGCAGCTCCGGACAGGGGGCGCAGGGGACTGATGGCTACACCTTC	CASSSGQGAQGTDGYTF
NA	NA	TRBV11-2	TRBJ1-1	TGTGCCAGCAGCTTGCCCGGGGGTTCTGAAGCTTTCTTT	CASSLPGGSEAFF
NA	TRBD1	TRBV6-6	TRBJ1-3	TGTGCCAGCAGTCCAAACCCATCCACCGGGACAGGGGGAAACACCATATATTTT	CASSPNPSTGTGGNTIYF
NA	NA	TRBV19	TRBJ1-1	TGTGCCAGTAGTATGGTGCGGAACACTGAAGCTTTCTTT	CASSMVRNTEAFF
NA	TRBD1	TRBV15	TRBJ1-5	TGTGCCACCAGCAGAGATTGGAACGACAGGGCGCAGCCCCAGCATTTT	CATSRDWNDRAQPQHF
NA	NA	TRBV5-1	TRBJ1-4	TGCGCCAGCAGCTTGGCTCCCAGAGGGGAAAAACTGTTTTTT	CASSLAPRGEKLFF
NA	TRBD2	TRBV7-9	TRBJ2-1	TGTGCCAGCAGCTTAAGAGGGAGGCGGGGGGGCCCTAATGAGCAGTTCTTC	CASSLRGRRGGPNEQFF
NA	NA	TRBV19	TRBJ1-2	TGTGCCAGTAGTATTCCCACGGGGGTCTATGGCTACACCTTC	CASSIPTGVYGYTF
NA	TRBD1	TRBV19	TRBJ1-2	TGTGCCAGTAGTATAAACCCCGGACAGGGGGTTTCTAACTATGGCTACACCTTC	CASSINPGQGVSNYGYTF
NA	NA	TRBV18	TRBJ2-7	TGTGCCAGCTCACCTCCGACTGGCTACGAGCAGTACTTC	CASSPPTGYEQYF
NA	TRBD2	TRBV4-2	TRBJ2-3	TGTGCCAGCAGCCACGAGTCCTATCTTCAACTAGCGGGGGGCACAGATACGCAGTATTTT	CASSHESYLQLAGGTDTQYF
NA	NA	TRBV12-2	TRBJ1-5	TGTGCAAGTCGCTTAGCCCGGGGTCGTCGCAATCAGCCCCAGCATTTT	CASRLARGRRNQPQHF
NA	NA	TRBV5-1	TRBJ1-5	TGCGCCAGCGATACTCTTGCGGGTACGGGCAATCAGCCCCAGCATTTT	CASDTLAGTGNQPQHF
NA	TRBD2	TRBV5-1	TRBJ2-5	TGCGCCAGCAGCTTGTTGCGGGGGGTTCAAGAGACCCAGTACTTC	CASSLLRGVQETQYF